The sequence of this T cell receptor (beta chain) was determined in a study of technical replicates of blood from a handful of donors (dated by TCRdb to the late 2010s). Library generation was performed with the immunoSEQ multiplex PCR assay. TCRdb re-hosts the immuneACCESS table, in-frame sequences only. Its copies lack some clones; in the studies checked, an unresolved V gene accounts for under half of them, and the cause for the rest is not known. The sample contains about 93,000 clones, about 95% of them found a single time. The biggest ten clones account for about 0.25% of the sample. On this clone: What antigen it recognizes has not been identified. It has no much larger one-base neighbor in the sample; base qualities were not kept.

Including the terminal cysteine and phenylalanine, the CDR3 comprises 15 residues. The DNA shown is the 45-base CDR3, in frame from base 1. CDR1 SGHTA and CDR2 FQGNSA were looked up in the germline V gene. Relative to germline, V is 1 base shorter and J is 2 bases shorter, with 12 bases between their ends. This clonotype originated in a human donor in good health. The sample was T cells isolated from PBMCs. Recombination joined TRBV7-2 with TRBJ2-7; the best D guess is TRBD2, with 6 bases matching. The CDR3 corresponds to CASSLGGTLAYEQYF. The DNA reads as follows: TGTGCCAGCAGCTTAGGGGGGACTCTGGCCTACGAGCAGTACTTC.